Sequencing of this TCR beta chain was carried out in a study of T cell repertoires in cytomegalovirus infection. TCRdb re-analysed the reads in MiXCR, keeping a single row per CDR3 protein. The sample holds fewer than 550,000 distinct CDR3 sequences, approximately 10% seen once. This clonotype was seen more than once but under ten times. The CDR3 runs to 17 residues. Unmatched junction bases numbered 14, after V lost 6 bases and J lost 7 bases. This sequence joins TRBV12-3 or TRBV12-4 and TRBJ2-2; 10 nucleotides agree with TRBD1. The sequencing sample was made of PBMCs. The TCR originated in a human donor in good health (CMV status not recorded). Some clones in this sample may be carry-over from other donors' samples. The CDR3 bases are TGTGCCAGCAGGCAAGACCGGGACAGGGGTTTCGGCGGGGAGCTGTTTTTT. This encodes CASRQDRDRGFGGELFF.